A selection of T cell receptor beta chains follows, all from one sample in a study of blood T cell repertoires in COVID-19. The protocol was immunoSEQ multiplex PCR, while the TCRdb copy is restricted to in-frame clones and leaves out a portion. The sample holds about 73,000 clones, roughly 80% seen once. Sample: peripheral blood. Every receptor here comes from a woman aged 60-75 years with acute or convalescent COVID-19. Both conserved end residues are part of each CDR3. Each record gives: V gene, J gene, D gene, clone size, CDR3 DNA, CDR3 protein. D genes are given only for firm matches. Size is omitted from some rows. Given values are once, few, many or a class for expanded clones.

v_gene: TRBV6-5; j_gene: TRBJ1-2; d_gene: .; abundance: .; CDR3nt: TGTGCCAGCAGTTACCGAGGGGGACAAGGCTATGGCTACACCTTC; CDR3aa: CASSYRGGQGYGYTF
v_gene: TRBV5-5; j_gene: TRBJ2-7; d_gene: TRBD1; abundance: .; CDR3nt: TGTGCCAGCAGCTTGAGGGGACAGTCATACTTC; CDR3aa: CASSLRGQSYF
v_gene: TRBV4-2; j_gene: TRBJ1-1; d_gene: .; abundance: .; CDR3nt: TGTGCCAGCAGCCCAAAACAGGGATCTGAAGCTTTCTTT; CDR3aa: CASSPKQGSEAFF
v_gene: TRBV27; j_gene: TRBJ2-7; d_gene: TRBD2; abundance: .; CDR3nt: TGTGCCAGCAGTTTTCTCACTAGCGGGACGTTCTACGAGCAGTACTTC; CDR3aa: CASSFLTSGTFYEQYF
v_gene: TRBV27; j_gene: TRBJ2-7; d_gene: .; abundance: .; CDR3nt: TGTGCCAGCAGTTTAGACTTCTCCGGGTCCTACGAGCAGTACTTC; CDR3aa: CASSLDFSGSYEQYF
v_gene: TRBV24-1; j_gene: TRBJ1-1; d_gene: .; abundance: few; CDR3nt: TGTGCCACCAGTGATTTCCTAGAGGGGGAAACTGAAGCTTTCTTT; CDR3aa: CATSDFLEGETEAFF
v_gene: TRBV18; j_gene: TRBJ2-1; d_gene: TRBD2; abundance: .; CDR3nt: TGTGCCAGCTCACCGGGCCTAGCGGGGCCCACGAGCTCCTACAATGAGCAGTTCTTC; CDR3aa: CASSPGLAGPTSSYNEQFF
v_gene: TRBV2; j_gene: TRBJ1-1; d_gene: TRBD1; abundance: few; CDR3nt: TGTGCCAGCTGCCGGGACAGTCGATACACTGAAGCTTTCTTT; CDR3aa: CASCRDSRYTEAFF
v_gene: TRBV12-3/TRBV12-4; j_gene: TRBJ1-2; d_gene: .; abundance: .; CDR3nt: TGTGCCAGCAGTTGGGGGAGGGGCTACACCTTC; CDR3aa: CASSWGRGYTF
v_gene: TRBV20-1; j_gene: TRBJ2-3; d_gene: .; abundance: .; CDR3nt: TGCAGTGCTAGTGGGGGTTCGGGGAGGAATACGCAGTATTTT; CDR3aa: CSASGGSGRNTQYF
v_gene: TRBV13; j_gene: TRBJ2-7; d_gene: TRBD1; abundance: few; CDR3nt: TGTGCCAGCAGCTTAGGACAGGGGGCCTACGAGCAGTACTTC; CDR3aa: CASSLGQGAYEQYF
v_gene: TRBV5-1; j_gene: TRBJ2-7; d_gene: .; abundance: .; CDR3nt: TGCGCCAGCAGCCGGGACTCCAGCTCCTACGAGCAGTACTTC; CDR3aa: CASSRDSSSYEQYF
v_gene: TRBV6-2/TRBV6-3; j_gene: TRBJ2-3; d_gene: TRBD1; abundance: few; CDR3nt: TGTGCCAGCAGTTATGGACAGGGGCGCACAGATACGCAGTATTTT; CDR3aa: CASSYGQGRTDTQYF
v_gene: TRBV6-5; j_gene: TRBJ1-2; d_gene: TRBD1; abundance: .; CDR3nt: TGTGCCAGCAAGAGATTCGGACAGGGAGCGGATGGCTACACCTTC; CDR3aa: CASKRFGQGADGYTF
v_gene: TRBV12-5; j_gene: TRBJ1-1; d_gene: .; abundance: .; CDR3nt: TGTGCTAGTGGTTTGGGACCACAGGGAGCTGAAGCTTTCTTT; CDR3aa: CASGLGPQGAEAFF
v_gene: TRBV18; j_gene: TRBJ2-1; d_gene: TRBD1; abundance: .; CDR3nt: TGTGCCAGCTCACCACTAGCAGGACAGGGTTTAGTAAATGAGCAGTTCTTC; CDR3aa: CASSPLAGQGLVNEQFF
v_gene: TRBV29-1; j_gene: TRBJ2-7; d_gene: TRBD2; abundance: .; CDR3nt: TGCAGCGTTTCTAGCGGGGGGCCCTACGAGCAGTACTTC; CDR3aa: CSVSSGGPYEQYF
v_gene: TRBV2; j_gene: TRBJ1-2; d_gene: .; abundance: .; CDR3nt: TGTGCCAGCAGGCCTAGTGCAGCCTATGGCTACACCTTC; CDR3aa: CASRPSAAYGYTF
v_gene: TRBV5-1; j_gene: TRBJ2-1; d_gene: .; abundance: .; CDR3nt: TGCGCCAGCAGCTTGTCGGACACGTTTGTGGATGAGCAGTTCTTC; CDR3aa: CASSLSDTFVDEQFF
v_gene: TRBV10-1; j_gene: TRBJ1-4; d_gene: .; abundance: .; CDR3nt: TGCGCCAGCAGACGACAGTCCGCAACTAATGAAAAACTGTTTTTT; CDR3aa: CASRRQSATNEKLFF
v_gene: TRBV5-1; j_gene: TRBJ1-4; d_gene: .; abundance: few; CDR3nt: TGCGCCAGTACCCCGGGACATCACTCTGCAACTAATGAAAAACTGTTTTTT; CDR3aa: CASTPGHHSATNEKLFF
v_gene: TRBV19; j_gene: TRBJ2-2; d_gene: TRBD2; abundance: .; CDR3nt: TGTGCCAGTAGCAGGATCGGTAGCGGGGGGTTAACCGGGGAGCTGTTTTTT; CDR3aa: CASSRIGSGGLTGELFF
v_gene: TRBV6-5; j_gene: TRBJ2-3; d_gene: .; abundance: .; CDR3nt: TGTGCCAGCACCGGACAGATCACAGATACGCAGTATTTT; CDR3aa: CASTGQITDTQYF
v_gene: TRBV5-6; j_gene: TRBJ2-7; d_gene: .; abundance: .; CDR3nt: TGTGCCAGCAGCCGGGAAGCAGGAGAGTACTTC; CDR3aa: CASSREAGEYF
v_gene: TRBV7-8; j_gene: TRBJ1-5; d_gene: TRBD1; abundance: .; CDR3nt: TGTGCCAGCAGTAAGGGGGCGCGAAGTCATCAGCCCCAGCATTTT; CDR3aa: CASSKGARSHQPQHF
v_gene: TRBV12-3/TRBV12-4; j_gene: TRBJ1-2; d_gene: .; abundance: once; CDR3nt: TGTGCCAGCAGTTTTGGGGGGGGAAGTGGCTACACCTTC; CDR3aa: CASSFGGGSGYTF
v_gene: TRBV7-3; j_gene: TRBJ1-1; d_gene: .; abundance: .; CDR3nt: TGTGCCAGCGGCCCCACAGGGCCGAACACTGAAGCTTTCTTT; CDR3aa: CASGPTGPNTEAFF
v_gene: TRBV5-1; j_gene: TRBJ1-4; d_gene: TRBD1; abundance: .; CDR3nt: TGCGCCAGCAGCTGGAGACAGGGGGCTAATGAAAAACTGTTTTTT; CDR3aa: CASSWRQGANEKLFF
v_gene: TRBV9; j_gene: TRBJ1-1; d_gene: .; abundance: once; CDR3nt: TGTGCCAGCAGCGTAGCTGGAGGGAACACTGAAGCTTTCTTT; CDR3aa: CASSVAGGNTEAFF
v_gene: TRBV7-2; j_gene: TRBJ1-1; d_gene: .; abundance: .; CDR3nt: TGTGCCAGCAGCATATCAGGGGTGGTCGTGAACACTGAAGCTTTCTTT; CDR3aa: CASSISGVVVNTEAFF
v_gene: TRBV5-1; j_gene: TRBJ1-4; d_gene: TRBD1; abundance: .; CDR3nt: TGCGCCAGCAGACCTGAGACAGGGGGGGAAAAACTGTTTTTT; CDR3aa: CASRPETGGEKLFF
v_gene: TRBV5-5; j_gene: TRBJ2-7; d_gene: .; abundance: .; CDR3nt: TGTGCCAGCCGGTTCCGGACAGCTTACGAGCAGTACTTC; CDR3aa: CASRFRTAYEQYF
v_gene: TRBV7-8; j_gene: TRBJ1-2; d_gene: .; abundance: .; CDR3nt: TGTGCCAGCAGCTTAGGGGGCCGGTATGGCTACACCTTC; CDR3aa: CASSLGGRYGYTF
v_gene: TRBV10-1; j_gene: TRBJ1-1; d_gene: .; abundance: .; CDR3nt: TGCGCCAGCAGCCGACAGATGAACGCTGAAGCTTTCTTT; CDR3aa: CASSRQMNAEAFF
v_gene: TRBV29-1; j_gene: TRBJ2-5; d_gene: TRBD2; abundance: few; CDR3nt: TGCAGCGCACGCCCGGGCGGGACTACTCGACAACGAGGCCGCTTACAAGAGACCCAGTACTTC; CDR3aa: CSARPGGTTRQRGRLQETQYF
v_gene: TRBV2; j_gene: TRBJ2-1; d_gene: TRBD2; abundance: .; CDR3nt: TGTGCCAGTTCCGGACTAGCGAATAATGAGCAGTTCTTC; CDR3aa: CASSGLANNEQFF
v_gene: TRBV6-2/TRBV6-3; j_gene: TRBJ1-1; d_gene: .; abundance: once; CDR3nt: TGTGCCAGCAGTCCCCAGCGGGATAGGGCTGAAGCTTTCTTT; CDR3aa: CASSPQRDRAEAFF
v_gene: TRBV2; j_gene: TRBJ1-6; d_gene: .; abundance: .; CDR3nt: TGTGCCAGCAGTGAAGCGCCGGTATTCCCCCTCCACTTT; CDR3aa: CASSEAPVFPLHF
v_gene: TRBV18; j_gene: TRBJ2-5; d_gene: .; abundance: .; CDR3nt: TGTGCCAGCTCTCGCCAAGAGACCCAGTACTTC; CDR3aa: CASSRQETQYF
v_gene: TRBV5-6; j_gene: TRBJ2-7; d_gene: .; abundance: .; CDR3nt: TGTGCCAGCAGCTTGGGACAGAGCTACGAGCAGTACTTC; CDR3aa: CASSLGQSYEQYF
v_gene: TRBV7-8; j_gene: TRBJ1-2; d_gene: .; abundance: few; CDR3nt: TGTGCCAGCAGCCCTAATACTTATGGCTACACCTTC; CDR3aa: CASSPNTYGYTF
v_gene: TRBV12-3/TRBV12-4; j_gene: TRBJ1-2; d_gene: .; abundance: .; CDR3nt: TGTGCCAGCGCCAACAGTGTTAACTATGGCTACACCTTC; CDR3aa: CASANSVNYGYTF
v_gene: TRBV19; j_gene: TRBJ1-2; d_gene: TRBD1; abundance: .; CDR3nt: TGTGCCAGTAAGGACAGGGGGCTGGATGGCTACACCTTC; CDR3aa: CASKDRGLDGYTF
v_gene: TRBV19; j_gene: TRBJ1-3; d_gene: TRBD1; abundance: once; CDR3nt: TGTGCCAGTAGTACCACAGGGGCTGGAAACACCATATATTTT; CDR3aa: CASSTTGAGNTIYF
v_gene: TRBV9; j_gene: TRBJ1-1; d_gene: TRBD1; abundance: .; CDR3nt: TGTGCCAGCAGCGCGACAGGGGCAGTGAACACTGAAGCTTTCTTT; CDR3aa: CASSATGAVNTEAFF
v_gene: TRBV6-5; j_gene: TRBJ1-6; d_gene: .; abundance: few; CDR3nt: TGTGCCAGCAGCCGAGGGGGAAAGGCTTCACCCCTCCACTTT; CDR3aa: CASSRGGKASPLHF
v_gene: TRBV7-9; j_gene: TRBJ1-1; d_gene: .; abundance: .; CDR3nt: TGTGCCAGCAGCTTAGCGCGCGGGTATACTGAAGCTTTCTTT; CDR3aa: CASSLARGYTEAFF
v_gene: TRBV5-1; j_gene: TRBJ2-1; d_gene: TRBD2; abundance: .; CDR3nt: TGCGCCAGCAGCTTGGGACTAGCGGGGCGGGATGAGCAGTTCTTC; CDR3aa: CASSLGLAGRDEQFF
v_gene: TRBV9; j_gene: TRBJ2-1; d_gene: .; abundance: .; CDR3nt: TGTGCCAGCAGCGTAGCAGGGCTGAATGAGCAGTTCTTC; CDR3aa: CASSVAGLNEQFF
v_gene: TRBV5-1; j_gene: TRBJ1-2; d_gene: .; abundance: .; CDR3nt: TGCGCCAGCAGCACCGGCGAGGGAAGCGGTGGCTACACCTTC; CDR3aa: CASSTGEGSGGYTF
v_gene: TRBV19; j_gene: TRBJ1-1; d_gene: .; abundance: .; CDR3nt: TGTGCCAGTAGTCTACCACGAGACAGGACTGAAGCTTTCTTT; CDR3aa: CASSLPRDRTEAFF
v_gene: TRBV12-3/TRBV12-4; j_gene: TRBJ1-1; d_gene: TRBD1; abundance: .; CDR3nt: TGTGCCAGCAGTTTGGCCAGGGGGGAAGCTTTCTTT; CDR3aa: CASSLARGEAFF
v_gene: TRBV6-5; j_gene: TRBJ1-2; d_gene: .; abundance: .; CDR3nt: TGTGCCATCGGCGCACAGGTACGATACGGCTACACCTTC; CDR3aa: CAIGAQVRYGYTF
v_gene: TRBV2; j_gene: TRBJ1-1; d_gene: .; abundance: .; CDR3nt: TGTGCCAGCATGCGGACACCGAACACTGAAGCTTTCTTT; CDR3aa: CASMRTPNTEAFF
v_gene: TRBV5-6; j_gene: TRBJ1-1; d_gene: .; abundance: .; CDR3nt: TGTGCCAGCAGCTTGGGCGGAAGAATGAACACTGAAGCTTTCTTT; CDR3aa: CASSLGGRMNTEAFF
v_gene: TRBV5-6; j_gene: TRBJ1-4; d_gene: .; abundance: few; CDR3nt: TGTGCCAGCAGCTTGGCGGGTAATGAAAAACTGTTTTTT; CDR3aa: CASSLAGNEKLFF
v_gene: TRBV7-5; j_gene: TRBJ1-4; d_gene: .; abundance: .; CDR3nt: TGTGTCAGAAGCTTAGCCTCGGCGGGAGCTAATGAAAAACTGTTTTTT; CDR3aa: CVRSLASAGANEKLFF